The 30 T cell receptor beta chains below come from one sample, sequenced in a study of blood T cell repertoires in COVID-19. Method: immunoSEQ multiplex PCR; TCRdb's copy keeps in-frame clones and lacks some. This sample has approximately 150,000 clones, with under 95% found just once. Material for sequencing was peripheral blood. These TCRs come from a man aged 55 to 70 with active or convalescent COVID-19.

The V call is TRBV13, the J call TRBJ1-1; D is uncertain. This CDR3 is 14 amino acids long. Trimming cost V 5 bases and J 0 bases, with 10 bases left between them. Germline CDR1 is PRHDT and CDR2 is FYEKMQ (reference sequence). CDR3 region: CASSKGLLNTEAFF. In DNA, the CDR3 is TGTGCCAGCAGCAAAGGACTCTTGAACACTGAAGCTTTCTTT.

The chain links TRBV19 to TRBJ1-4; D is perhaps TRBD1 (5 bases). The CDR3 contains 17 residues. CDR1 and CDR2 from the germline V gene are LNHDA and SQIVND (reference sequence). V dropped 5 bases and J dropped 3 bases, with 19 bases sitting between them. Here the CDR3 DNA reads TGTGCCAGTAGTTGGGGCACCTCGGTAGGGGCTAATGAAAAACTGTTTTTT. It codes for CASSWGTSVGANEKLFF.

The genes are TRBV2 and TRBJ2-3; TRBD2 matches 11 bases. Germline CDR1 is SNHLY and CDR2 is FYNNEI. The CDR3 is 18 residues long. The junction had 14 bases not matched to a gene; V was cut back by 6 bases and J by 3 bases. Here the CDR3 DNA reads TGTGCCAGCAGGGACCCGTTAGCGGGAGGGCATCGGACAGATACGCAGTATTTT. Protein product: CASRDPLAGGHRTDTQYF.

The chain joins TRBV7-9 to TRBJ2-7, with 8 bases that match TRBD1. This CDR3 comprises 17 residues. V shed 1 base, J shed 7 bases, and the junction held 15 bases outside the gene matches. The germline V gene encodes CDR1 SEHNR and CDR2 FQNEAQ (reference sequence). For the CDR3, the DNA is TGTGCCAGCAGCTTAGACCCGGTAGGACAGGGTCTGGGGGAGCAGTACTTC. It yields the protein CASSLDPVGQGLGEQYF.

A note on this clone: Its ends do not fully match the called genes, so a read error is possible. This rearrangement joins TRBV7-6 to TRBJ1-1; 8 bases fit TRBD1. This CDR3 contains 16 residues. Germline loops: CDR1 SGHVS, CDR2 FNYEAQ. CDR3 loop: CASSQQSRGLKTEAFF. As DNA, the CDR3 is TGTGCCAGCAGCCAGCAAAGCAGGGGGCTGAAAACTGAAGCTTTCTTT.

The rearrangement links TRBV30 to TRBJ2-5; 7 positions match TRBD2. This CDR3 is 11 amino acids long. J lost 7 bases, V lost 2 bases, and 1 base had no gene match. Germline V gene data show CDR1 as GTSNPN and CDR2 as SVGIG (reference sequence). CDR3 loop: CAWSPGGTQYF. CDR3 nucleotide sequence: TGTGCCTGGAGTCCGGGGGGGACCCAGTACTTC.

This chain links TRBV7-9 with TRBJ2-3; D not certain. CDR1 SEHNR and CDR2 FQNEAQ come from the germline V gene (reference sequence). V was pared by 5 bases and J by 2 bases, with 8 bases between. This CDR3 comprises 13 residues. CDR3 nucleotide sequence: TGTGCCAGCAGCGAAACTTTCACAGATACGCAGTATTTT. It translates to CASSETFTDTQYF.

V gene TRBV19 combines with J gene TRBJ2-3; TRBD2 matches 9 bases. With 4 bases clipped from V and 3 bases from J, the junction kept 5 bases outside the gene matches. The CDR3 is 15 residues long. The V gene's germline CDR1 is LNHDA and CDR2 SQIVND (reference sequence). The CDR3 here is CASSTPGLATDTQYF. DNA for the CDR3: TGTGCCAGTAGTACGCCGGGACTAGCTACAGATACGCAGTATTTT.

V gene TRBV6-4 combines with J gene TRBJ1-2, with D maybe TRBD1 (6 bases). Looked up from germline, CDR1 is MRHNA and CDR2 is SNTAGT. Trimming removed 7 bases from V and 2 bases from J, with 11 bases in between. This CDR3 has 13 residues. DNA for the CDR3: TGTGCCAGCATTCGGGGGGCGAACTATGGCTACACCTTC. It yields the protein CASIRGANYGYTF.

The chain is built from TRBV9 and TRBJ1-2; D is ambiguous. V lost 0 bases to trimming and J lost 3 bases, with 9 bases between them. The CDR3 loop spans 14 amino acids. CDR1 and CDR2 from the germline V gene are SGDLS and YYNGEE. CDR3 residues: CASSVGERYYGYTF. The CDR3 DNA sequence: TGTGCCAGCAGCGTAGGCGAGAGGTACTATGGCTACACCTTC.

V is TRBV19 and J is TRBJ2-5; 9 positions match TRBD2. The CDR3 runs 14 residues. Germline loops: CDR1 LNHDA, CDR2 SQIVND (reference sequence). V lost 3 bases to trimming and J lost 4 bases; unmatched junction nucleotides: 3. CDR3 loop: CASSISGGGETQYF. CDR3 nucleotides: TGTGCCAGTAGTATTAGCGGGGGCGGAGAGACCCAGTACTTC.

This clone was seen only once. V gene TRBV11-2 combines with J gene TRBJ1-1, with 7 bases aligning to TRBD1. Germline assignment: CDR1 SGHAT and CDR2 FQNNGV. Unmatched junction bases numbered 7, after V lost 0 bases and J lost 12 bases. The CDR3 extends over 13 amino acids. The CDR3 sequence: CASSLEKQGRTFF. CDR3 DNA sequence: TGTGCCAGCAGCTTAGAAAAACAGGGGCGAACTTTCTTT.

This sequence joins TRBV20-1 and TRBJ2-2, with TRBD2 as a possible D gene (6 bases). This CDR3 comprises 13 residues. CDR1 is DFQATT, CDR2 SNEGSKA, per germline (reference sequence). V lost 4 bases and J lost 6, with 12 bases in between. The CDR3 bases are TGCAGTGCTACTGACGGCGGGGCCGGGGAGCTGTTTTTT. Translation gives CSATDGGAGELFF.

V usage is TRBV15 and J usage is TRBJ1-5, with 8 bases fitting TRBD1. Germline CDR1 reads LNHNV; CDR2 reads YYDKDF (reference sequence). V shed 5 bases and J 5 bases; nucleotides not matched to a gene: 11. This CDR3 is built from 16 residues. The CDR3 nucleotides read TGTGCCACCAGCGCCCTGATTCAGGGGGCGGATCAGCCCCAGCATTTT. It codes for CATSALIQGADQPQHF.

V usage is TRBV7-9 and J usage is TRBJ1-2, with D possibly TRBD1 on 5 matching bases. V was cut by 2 bases and J by 4 bases, with 8 bases left in between. The CDR3 contains 13 residues. Germline CDR1 reads SEHNR; CDR2 reads FQNEAQ (reference sequence). The CDR3 reads CASSLRDSYGYTF. In DNA form, the CDR3 reads TGTGCCAGCAGCTTAAGAGACAGCTATGGCTACACCTTC.

The gene calls are TRBV6-6 and TRBJ2-3, with TRBD1 identical over 10 bases. The germline V gene has CDR1 MNHNY and CDR2 SVGAGI (reference sequence). V trimming: 4 bases; J trimming: 4 bases; junction bases outside the gene matches: 2. The CDR3 runs 14 residues. CDR3 bases: TGTGCCAGCAGTTGGACAGGGGGAGCAGATACGCAGTATTTT. It translates to CASSWTGGADTQYF.

J is TRBJ1-5 and V is TRBV19, with TRBD1 as a possible D gene (5 bases). This CDR3 spans 15 amino acids. Trimming pared 7 bases from V and 4 bases from J, leaving 17 bases between. Germline assignment: CDR1 LNHDA and CDR2 SQIVND (reference sequence). CDR3 nucleotides: TGTGCCAGTATCGGGCAGGCTCGGGGGAATCAGCCCCAGCATTTT. Its translation is CASIGQARGNQPQHF. The variable domain in full, completed from reference TRBV19 and TRBJ1-5, reads DGGITQSPKYLFRKEGQNVTLSCEQNLNHDAMYWYRQDPGQGLRLIYYSQIVNDFQKGDIAEGYSVSREKKESFPLTVTSAQKNPTAFYLCASIGQARGNQPQHFGDGTRLSIL.

Details on this clone: The same CDR3 is also encoded by other DNA sequences in this sample. The chain joins TRBV19 to TRBJ2-2; a weak D match, TRBD2 (7 bases). CDR1 and CDR2 from the germline V gene are LNHDA and SQIVND (reference sequence). Trimming removed 6 bases from V and 3 bases from J, with 17 bases in between. The CDR3 is 16 residues long. CDR3 loop: CASRRGRGGDTGELFF. The DNA for the CDR3 is TGTGCCAGTAGAAGGGGCCGAGGGGGGGACACCGGGGAGCTGTTTTTT.

The rearrangement uses TRBV6-1 and TRBJ1-1; D remains unclear. This CDR3 region has 14 residues. Germline loops: CDR1 MNHNS, CDR2 SASEGT. With 0 bases removed from V and 4 bases from J, the gap between germline ends came to 9 bases. The CDR3 coding sequence is TGTGCCAGCAGTGAAGCGCTGAGGTCCACTGAAGCTTTCTTT. Translation gives CASSEALRSTEAFF.

The genes are TRBV19 and TRBJ2-6; D gene uncertain. The CDR3 is 12 amino acids. Trimming left V 7 bases short and J 4 bases short, with 5 bases between. Germline V gene data show CDR1 as LNHDA and CDR2 as SQIVND (reference sequence). The CDR3 loop is CASKLGANVLTF. CDR3 nucleotide sequence: TGTGCCAGTAAGCTGGGGGCCAACGTCCTGACTTTC.

The rearrangement joins TRBV2 to TRBJ1-4, with D unclear. Per the germline V gene, CDR1 is SNHLY and CDR2 is FYNNEI. The CDR3 loop spans 13 amino acids. Trimming left V 6 bases short and J 0 bases short, with 5 bases between. Here the CDR3 reads CASSTTTNEKLFF. The CDR3 region has the DNA TGTGCCAGCAGCACAACAACTAATGAAAAACTGTTTTTT.

This chain joins TRBV7-9 and TRBJ1-1, with D maybe TRBD1 (5 bases). This CDR3 is 15 amino acids long. Germline values: CDR1 SEHNR, CDR2 FQNEAQ (reference sequence). Trimming cost V 1 base and J 1 base, with 10 bases left between them. The CDR3 protein is CASSLEPGRNTEAFF. DNA of the CDR3: TGTGCCAGCAGCTTAGAACCAGGGCGGAACACTGAAGCTTTCTTT.

This chain links TRBV5-1 with TRBJ2-7; 11 nucleotides align to TRBD1. CDR3 length: 15 amino acids. With V trimmed by 0 bases and J by 6 bases, 5 bases remained unmatched. The V gene's germline CDR1 is SGHRS and CDR2 YFSETQ. The chain's CDR3 is CASSLEWGTGGEQYF. In nucleotides, the CDR3 is TGCGCCAGCAGCTTGGAGTGGGGGACAGGGGGCGAGCAGTACTTC.

The chain joins TRBV9 to TRBJ2-5, with 7 bases fitting TRBD2. Germline V gene sequence: CDR1 SGDLS, CDR2 YYNGEE. This CDR3 has 16 residues. After removal of 1 base from V and 3 bases from J, the junction contained 9 bases not matched to a gene. The CDR3 region has the DNA TGTGCCAGCAGCGTACGACCAGCGGGGCCTGAAGAGACCCAGTACTTC. Amino acids: CASSVRPAGPEETQYF.

V usage is TRBV5-1 and J usage is TRBJ2-3, with D hard to call. The germline gives CDR1 SGHRS, CDR2 YFSETQ. V lost 3 bases, J lost 4 bases, and 12 bases lay in between. The CDR3 sequence is 14 residues long. CDR3 sequence: CASSYSIGADTQYF. Written as DNA, the CDR3 is TGCGCCAGCAGCTATAGTATTGGTGCAGATACGCAGTATTTT. Full variable domain (remainder filled in from reference TRBV5-1 and TRBJ2-3): KAGVTQTPRYLIKTRGQQVTLSCSPISGHRSVSWYQQTPGQGLQFLFEYFSETQRNKGNFPGRFSGRQFSNSRSEMNVSTLELGDSALYLCASSYSIGADTQYFGPGTRLTVL.

In the case of this clone: The sample holds other DNA sequences that translate to the same CDR3. DNA of the CDR3: TGTGCCAGCTCACCGACAGGGGGGTCCTACGAGCAGTACTTC. Translation gives CASSPTGGSYEQYF. The rearrangement links TRBV18 to TRBJ2-7; TRBD1 matches 9 bases. This CDR3 comprises 14 residues. CDR1 and CDR2 (germline): KGHSH, LQKENI. The junction had 1 base not matched to a gene; V was cut back by 3 bases and J by 1 base. Full variable domain (remainder filled in from reference TRBV18 and TRBJ2-7): NAGVMQNPRHLVRRRGQEARLRCSPMKGHSHVYWYRQLPEEGLKFMVYLQKENIIDESGMPKERFSAEFPKEGPSILRIQQVVRGDSAAYFCASSPTGGSYEQYFGPGTRLTVT.

CDR3 sequence: CASSLATALGYTF. The CDR3 coding sequence is TGTGCCAGCAGCTTAGCGACAGCTCTAGGCTACACCTTC. This chain uses TRBV7-2 with TRBJ1-2, with TRBD1 as a possible D gene (5 bases). The ends were cut back, 0 bases at V and 8 bases at J, with 10 bases in the middle. Germline CDR1 is SGHTA and CDR2 is FQGNSA. The CDR3 is 13 amino acids.

The chain is built from TRBV6-6 and TRBJ1-2; D remains unclear. Looked up from germline, CDR1 is MNHNY and CDR2 is SVGAGI (reference sequence). Trimming took off 6 bases at V and 4 bases at J, with 15 bases between the two ends. This CDR3 spans 14 amino acids. The CDR3 loop is CASSMEETFYGYTF. The CDR3 coding sequence is TGTGCCAGCAGCATGGAGGAGACTTTCTATGGCTACACCTTC.

This sequence joins TRBV4-2 and TRBJ1-2; 8 bases fit TRBD1. With 4 bases clipped from V and 7 bases from J, the junction kept 5 bases outside the gene matches. The germline CDR1 and CDR2 sequences are LGHNA and YNFKEQ. The CDR3 extends over 13 amino acids. The CDR3 nucleotides are TGTGCCAGCAGCCCACAGGGGGTAGGTGGCTACACCTTC. The encoded protein is CASSPQGVGGYTF.

The chain employs TRBV6-5 and TRBJ1-1, with 7 bases that match TRBD1. Germline CDR1 and CDR2: MNHEY and SVGAGI. The CDR3 totals 15 residues. The trim removed 10 bases at V and 0 bases at J, leaving 11 bases unmatched. The CDR3 DNA sequence: TGTGCCACTAATAGGGACAGTCCCATGAACACTGAAGCTTTCTTT. Residues: CATNRDSPMNTEAFF.